Listed below are T cell receptor beta chains from one sample, sequenced in a study of OX40 agonist ivuxolimab in advanced cancers. Sequenced by immunoSEQ multiplex PCR; TCRdb stores in-frame clones only, minus some. Of approximately 80,000 clones detected, roughly 87% appear once; the ten largest clones hold around 0.18%. Sequencing was performed on CD4+ or CD8+ T cells sorted from blood, taken in a trial of the OX40 agonist ivuxolimab. All receptors come from an adult with an advanced solid tumor such as melanoma, head and neck, liver or kidney cancer. Each CDR3 is given with its conserved first and last residue. The D gene is left open where the match is weak. A clone size is listed for some rows: how often the clone was seen (once, few, many), or a class if it is expanded.

v_call	clone_size	j_call	d_call	cdr3_nt	cdr3_aa
TRBV7-9	.	TRBJ2-5	TRBD2	TGTGCCAGCAGCTCCCTACTAGCGGGAGCGTCGGGGACCCAGTACTTC	CASSSLLAGASGTQYF
TRBV7-8	.	TRBJ1-1	.	TGTGCCAGCAGCCCCGACAGACAGTACCGAATGAACACTGAAGCTTTCTTT	CASSPDRQYRMNTEAFF
TRBV2	few	TRBJ1-5	.	TGTGCCAGCACCCAACAGGGAAACAATCAGCCCCAGCATTTT	CASTQQGNNQPQHF
TRBV5-4	once	TRBJ2-6	TRBD2	TGTGCCAGCAGCTTGAGCGGGACCTCTGGGGCCAACGTCCTGACTTTC	CASSLSGTSGANVLTF
TRBV5-1	.	TRBJ2-5	TRBD1	TGCGCCAGCAGCCTCGGGACAGGAGAGACCCAGTACTTC	CASSLGTGETQYF
TRBV7-9	.	TRBJ1-2	.	TGTGCCAGCAGCTTAGCCGGGGGTCGTAATTATGGCTACACCTTC	CASSLAGGRNYGYTF
TRBV19	.	TRBJ2-2	TRBD2	TGTGCTAGTATCCCGGGGGGTAGCGGGAGCTCGGAGGAGCTGTTTTTT	CASIPGGSGSSEELFF
TRBV6-6	once	TRBJ2-3	.	TGTGCCAGCAGTTACAGGGGGGGCCACACAGATACGCAGTATTTT	CASSYRGGHTDTQYF
TRBV18	.	TRBJ1-1	.	TGTGCCAGCTCACCCCCCACAGGGATGAACACTGAAGCTTTCTTT	CASSPPTGMNTEAFF
TRBV30	few	TRBJ1-5	TRBD1	TGTGCCTGGAGTAAGCCCGGACAGGGGGGACAGCCCCAGCATTTT	CAWSKPGQGGQPQHF
TRBV5-1	.	TRBJ1-1	.	TGCGCCAGCAGCTTGCTTAGGTGGGGGAACACTGAAGCTTTCTTT	CASSLLRWGNTEAFF
TRBV2	.	TRBJ1-2	TRBD1	TGTGCCAGCAGTGAATCGGGACAGGGTATTTTTGGCTACACCTTC	CASSESGQGIFGYTF
TRBV19	.	TRBJ2-7	TRBD2	TGTGCCAGTAGTATAGAGCCAGGCGGGAGGAACGAGCAGTACTTC	CASSIEPGGRNEQYF
TRBV7-9	few	TRBJ1-2	TRBD1	TGTGCCAGCAGCTCCAATACAGGGGAATTCGGCTACACCTTC	CASSSNTGEFGYTF
TRBV7-2	.	TRBJ2-3	.	TGTGCCAGCAGCTTAGAGTCTAGCGCCACAGATACGCAGTATTTT	CASSLESSATDTQYF
TRBV5-1	.	TRBJ1-1	.	TGCGCCAGCAGCCTCACCGATGCTAACACTGAAGCTTTCTTT	CASSLTDANTEAFF
TRBV10-1	.	TRBJ2-2	TRBD2	TGCGCCAGCAGTTCCCCGGGACTAGCGGGAGCGACCGGGGAGCTGTTTTTT	CASSSPGLAGATGELFF
TRBV27	.	TRBJ2-1	TRBD2	TGTGCCAGCAGTGGGGACTATTACAATGAGCAGTTCTTC	CASSGDYYNEQFF
TRBV5-1	.	TRBJ2-3	.	TGCGCCAGCAGCCCGGCGAGGCGGGGTGCCACAGATACGCAGTATTTT	CASSPARRGATDTQYF
TRBV19	.	TRBJ2-7	TRBD1	TGTGCCACCTCGTATCTGGGGGACAGGGCCTACGAGCAGTACTTC	CATSYLGDRAYEQYF
TRBV25-1	.	TRBJ1-1	TRBD1	TGTGCCAGCAGTCCAATAGACAGGGGGGTGAACACTGAAGCTTTCTTT	CASSPIDRGVNTEAFF
TRBV6-5	.	TRBJ2-2	.	TGTGCCAGCACCGTGGGGGCCCCAGGCACCGGGGAGCTGTTTTTT	CASTVGAPGTGELFF
TRBV13	.	TRBJ2-6	TRBD1	TGTGCCAGCAGCTTAGAGACAGGGAGCAGCTCTGGGGCCAACGTCCTGACTTTC	CASSLETGSSSGANVLTF
TRBV19	.	TRBJ2-3	TRBD2	TGTGCCAGTAGTATTAGCGGGAACGTAGATACGCAGTATTTT	CASSISGNVDTQYF
TRBV29-1	.	TRBJ2-3	.	TGCAGCGTCAGCCCTGGGGGAGTCGCAGATACGCAGTATTTT	CSVSPGGVADTQYF
TRBV7-9	.	TRBJ2-3	TRBD1	TGTGCCAGCAGCTTAGACGGCAGGGGGATAGATACGCAGTATTTT	CASSLDGRGIDTQYF
TRBV9	.	TRBJ2-1	TRBD1	TGTGCCAGCAGCACACAGACAGGGATTCAGTTCTTC	CASSTQTGIQFF
TRBV9	.	TRBJ1-2	.	TGTGCCAGCAGCCCCGCTGCTGCAGGCCTTAACTATGGCTACACCTTC	CASSPAAAGLNYGYTF
TRBV4-2	.	TRBJ2-7	TRBD2	TGTGCCAGCAGCCAAGACGTTGGACTAGCCTGGGGTTACGAGCAGTACTTC	CASSQDVGLAWGYEQYF
TRBV13	.	TRBJ1-5	TRBD1	TGTGCCAGCAGCCTTGGACAGGGCGGAGGACAGCCCCAGCATTTT	CASSLGQGGGQPQHF
TRBV28	.	TRBJ1-5	TRBD1	TGTGCCAGCAGTCCGCGGACAGGGGTTGAGAATCAGCCCCAGCATTTT	CASSPRTGVENQPQHF
TRBV9	.	TRBJ1-1	TRBD1	TGTGCCAGCAGCGTAGCTGACAGGGGTGAAGCTTTCTTT	CASSVADRGEAFF
TRBV6-1	.	TRBJ2-7	.	TGTGCCAGCAGAAGGATCCTACAAACCTACGAGCAGTACTTC	CASRRILQTYEQYF
TRBV9	.	TRBJ2-1	TRBD1	TGTGCCAGCAGCCCCACAGGGGTTTCATCCTACAATGAGCAGTTCTTC	CASSPTGVSSYNEQFF
TRBV9	.	TRBJ1-3	.	TGTGCCAGCAGCGTAGACCCGAACTCTGGAAACACCATATATTTT	CASSVDPNSGNTIYF
TRBV5-1	.	TRBJ2-3	TRBD2	TGCGCCAGCAGCTTGCAAGCGGGAGGGAGAGATACGCAGTATTTT	CASSLQAGGRDTQYF
TRBV2	.	TRBJ2-7	.	TGTGCCAGCAGTTTGGACAGCCTAGACGAGGGGTCCTACGAGCAGTACTTC	CASSLDSLDEGSYEQYF
TRBV30	.	TRBJ2-2	TRBD2	TGTGCCTGGGGGGGACTAGCGGGGACCGGGGAGCTGTTTTTT	CAWGGLAGTGELFF
TRBV5-1	.	TRBJ2-7	TRBD1	TGCGCCAGCAGCTTTGGACAGGGGTCTCGTTCGTCGTACGAGCAGTACTTC	CASSFGQGSRSSYEQYF
TRBV30	few	TRBJ1-1	TRBD1	TGTGCCTGGAGCAAGATAGGACAGGGAATCACTGAAGCTTTCTTT	CAWSKIGQGITEAFF
TRBV28	.	TRBJ1-5	TRBD1	TGTGCCAGCAGTTTCGGCAGGGGGCAAGTCAATAGCAATCAGCCCCAGCATTTT	CASSFGRGQVNSNQPQHF
TRBV18	.	TRBJ2-5	TRBD1	TGTGCCAGCTCACCCGTGACAGGGGGAGGTACCGAGACCCAGTACTTC	CASSPVTGGGTETQYF